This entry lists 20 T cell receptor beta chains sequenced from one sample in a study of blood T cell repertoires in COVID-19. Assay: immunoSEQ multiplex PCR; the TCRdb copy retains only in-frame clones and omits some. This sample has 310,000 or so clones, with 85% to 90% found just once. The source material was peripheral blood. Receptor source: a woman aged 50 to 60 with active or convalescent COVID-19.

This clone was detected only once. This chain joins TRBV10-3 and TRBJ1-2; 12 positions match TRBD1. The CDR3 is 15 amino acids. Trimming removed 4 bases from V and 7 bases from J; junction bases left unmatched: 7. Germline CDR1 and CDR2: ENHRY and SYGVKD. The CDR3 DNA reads TGTGCCATCAGTGCCTCGGGACAGGGGGCGGGTGGCTACACCTTC. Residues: CAISASGQGAGGYTF.

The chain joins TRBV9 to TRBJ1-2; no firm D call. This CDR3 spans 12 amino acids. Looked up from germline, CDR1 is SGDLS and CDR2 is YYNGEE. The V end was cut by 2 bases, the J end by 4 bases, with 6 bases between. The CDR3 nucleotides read TGTGCCAGCAGCGTCCACAGCTATGGCTACACCTTC. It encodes CASSVHSYGYTF.

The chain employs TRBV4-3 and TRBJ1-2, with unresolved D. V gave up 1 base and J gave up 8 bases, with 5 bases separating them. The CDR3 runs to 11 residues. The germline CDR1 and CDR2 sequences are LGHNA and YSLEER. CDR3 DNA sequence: TGCGCCAGCAGCCAAGGGAGAGGCTACACCTTC. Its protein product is CASSQGRGYTF.

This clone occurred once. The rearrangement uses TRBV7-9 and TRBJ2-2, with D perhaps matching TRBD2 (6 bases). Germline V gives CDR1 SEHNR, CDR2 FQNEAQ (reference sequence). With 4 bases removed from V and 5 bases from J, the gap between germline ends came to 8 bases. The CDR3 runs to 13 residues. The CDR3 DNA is TGTGCCAGCAGCTCCCGGGAGACCGGGGAGCTGTTTTTT. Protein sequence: CASSSRETGELFF.

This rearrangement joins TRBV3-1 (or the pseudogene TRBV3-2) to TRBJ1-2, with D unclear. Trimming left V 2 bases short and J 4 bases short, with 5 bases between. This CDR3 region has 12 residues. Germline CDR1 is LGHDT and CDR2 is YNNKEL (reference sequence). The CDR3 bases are TGTGCCAGCAGCCAAAACAGCTATGGCTACACCTTC. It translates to CASSQNSYGYTF.

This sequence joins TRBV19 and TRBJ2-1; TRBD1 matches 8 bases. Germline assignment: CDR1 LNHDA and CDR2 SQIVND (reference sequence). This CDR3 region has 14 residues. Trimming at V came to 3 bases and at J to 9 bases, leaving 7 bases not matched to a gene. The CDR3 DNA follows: TGTGCCAGTAGTATTGGACAGGGTATCGGTGAGCAGTTCTTC. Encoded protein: CASSIGQGIGEQFF. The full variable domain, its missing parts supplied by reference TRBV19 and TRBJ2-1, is DGGITQSPKYLFRKEGQNVTLSCEQNLNHDAMYWYRQDPGQGLRLIYYSQIVNDFQKGDIAEGYSVSREKKESFPLTVTSAQKNPTAFYLCASSIGQGIGEQFFGPGTRLTVL.

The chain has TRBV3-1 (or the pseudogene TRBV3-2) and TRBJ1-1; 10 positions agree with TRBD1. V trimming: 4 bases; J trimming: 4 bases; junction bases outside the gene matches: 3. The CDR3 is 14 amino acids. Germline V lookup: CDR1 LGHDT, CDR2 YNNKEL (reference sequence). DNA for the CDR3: TGTGCCAGCAGCCCCAGGACAGGGGGCACTGAAGCTTTCTTT. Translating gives CASSPRTGGTEAFF.

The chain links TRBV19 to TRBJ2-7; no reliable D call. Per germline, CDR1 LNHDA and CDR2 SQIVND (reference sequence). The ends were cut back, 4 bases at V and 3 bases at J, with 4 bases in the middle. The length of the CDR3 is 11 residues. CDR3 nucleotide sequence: TGTGCCAGTAGTAAGCGCTACGAGCAGTACTTC. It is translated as CASSKRYEQYF.

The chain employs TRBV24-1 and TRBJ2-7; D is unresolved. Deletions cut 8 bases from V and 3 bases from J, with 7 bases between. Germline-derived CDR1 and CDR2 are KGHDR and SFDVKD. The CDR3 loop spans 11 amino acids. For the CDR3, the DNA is TGTGCCACCATGACAAGCTACGAGCAGTACTTC. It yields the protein CATMTSYEQYF.

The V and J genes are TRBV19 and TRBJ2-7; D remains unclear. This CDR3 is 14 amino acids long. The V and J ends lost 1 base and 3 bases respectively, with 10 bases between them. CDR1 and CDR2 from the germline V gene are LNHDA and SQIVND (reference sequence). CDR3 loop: CASSIAAGVYEQYF. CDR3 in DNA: TGTGCCAGTAGTATAGCCGCCGGAGTCTACGAGCAGTACTTC.

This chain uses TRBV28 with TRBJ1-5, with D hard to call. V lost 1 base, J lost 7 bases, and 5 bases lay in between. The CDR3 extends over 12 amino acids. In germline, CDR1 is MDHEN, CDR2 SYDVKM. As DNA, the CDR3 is TGTGCCAGCAGTTTATATATGCAGCCCCAGCATTTT. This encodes CASSLYMQPQHF. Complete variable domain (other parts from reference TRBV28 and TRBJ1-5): DVKVTQSSRYLVKRTGEKVFLECVQDMDHENMFWYRQDPGLGLRLIYFSYDVKMKEKGDIPEGYSVSREKKERFSLILESASTNQTSMYLCASSLYMQPQHFGDGTRLSIL.

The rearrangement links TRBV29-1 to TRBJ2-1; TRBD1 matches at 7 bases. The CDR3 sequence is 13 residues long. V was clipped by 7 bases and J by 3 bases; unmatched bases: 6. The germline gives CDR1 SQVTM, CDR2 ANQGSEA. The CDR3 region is CSADRDSYNEQFF. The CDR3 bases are TGCAGCGCCGACCGGGACAGCTACAATGAGCAGTTCTTC.

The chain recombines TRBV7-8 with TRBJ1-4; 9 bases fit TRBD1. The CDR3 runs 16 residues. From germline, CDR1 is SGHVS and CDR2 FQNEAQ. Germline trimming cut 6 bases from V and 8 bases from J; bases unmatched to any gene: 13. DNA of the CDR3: TGTGCCAGCAGTTACCCCCCGGGACAGGGAGAAGAAAAACTGTTTTTT. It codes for CASSYPPGQGEEKLFF.

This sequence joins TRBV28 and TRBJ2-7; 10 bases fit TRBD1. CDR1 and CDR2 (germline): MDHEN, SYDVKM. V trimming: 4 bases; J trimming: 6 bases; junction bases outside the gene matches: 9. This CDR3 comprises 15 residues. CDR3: CASSSRDRGSGEQYF. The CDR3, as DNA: TGTGCCAGCAGTTCCCGGGACAGGGGTTCCGGCGAGCAGTACTTC.

DNA of the CDR3: TGTGCCAGCAGCTTAGCGGGGGCGAACACCGGGGAGCTGTTTTTT. It translates to CASSLAGANTGELFF. The rearrangement uses TRBV11-2 and TRBJ2-2, with D possibly being TRBD2 (6 bases). The CDR3 loop spans 15 amino acids. Trimming removed 1 base at V and 0 bases at J, with 6 bases between. CDR1 and CDR2 from the germline V gene are SGHAT and FQNNGV.

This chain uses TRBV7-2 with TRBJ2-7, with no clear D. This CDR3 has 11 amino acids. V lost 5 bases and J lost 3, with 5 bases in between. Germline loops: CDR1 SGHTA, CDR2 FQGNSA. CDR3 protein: CASSTGYEQYF. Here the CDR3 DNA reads TGTGCCAGCAGCACGGGCTACGAGCAGTACTTC.

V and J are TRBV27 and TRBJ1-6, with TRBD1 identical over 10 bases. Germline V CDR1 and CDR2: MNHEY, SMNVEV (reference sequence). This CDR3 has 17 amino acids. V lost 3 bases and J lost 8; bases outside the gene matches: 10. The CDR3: CASSFFKGTGVYSPLHF. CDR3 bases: TGTGCCAGCAGTTTCTTTAAAGGGACAGGGGTTTATTCACCCCTCCACTTT.

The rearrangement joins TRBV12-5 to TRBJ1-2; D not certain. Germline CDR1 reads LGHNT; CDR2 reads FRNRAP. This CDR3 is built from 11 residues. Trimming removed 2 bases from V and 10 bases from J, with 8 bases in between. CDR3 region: CASGLPEDYTF. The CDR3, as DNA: TGTGCTAGTGGTTTGCCAGAGGACTACACCTTC.

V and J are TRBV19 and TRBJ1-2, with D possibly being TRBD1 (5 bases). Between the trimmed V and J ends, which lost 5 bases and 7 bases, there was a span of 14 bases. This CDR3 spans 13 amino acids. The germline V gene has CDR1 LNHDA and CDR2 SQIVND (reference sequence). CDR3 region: CASSLDMIGGYTF. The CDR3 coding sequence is TGTGCCAGTAGTTTGGACATGATTGGTGGCTACACCTTC.

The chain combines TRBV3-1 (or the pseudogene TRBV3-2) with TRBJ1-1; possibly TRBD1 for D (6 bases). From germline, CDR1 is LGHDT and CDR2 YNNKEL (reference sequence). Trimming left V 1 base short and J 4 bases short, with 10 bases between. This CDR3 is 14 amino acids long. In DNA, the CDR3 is TGTGCCAGCAGCCAAGGAACAGGGCTCACTGAAGCTTTCTTT. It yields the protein CASSQGTGLTEAFF.